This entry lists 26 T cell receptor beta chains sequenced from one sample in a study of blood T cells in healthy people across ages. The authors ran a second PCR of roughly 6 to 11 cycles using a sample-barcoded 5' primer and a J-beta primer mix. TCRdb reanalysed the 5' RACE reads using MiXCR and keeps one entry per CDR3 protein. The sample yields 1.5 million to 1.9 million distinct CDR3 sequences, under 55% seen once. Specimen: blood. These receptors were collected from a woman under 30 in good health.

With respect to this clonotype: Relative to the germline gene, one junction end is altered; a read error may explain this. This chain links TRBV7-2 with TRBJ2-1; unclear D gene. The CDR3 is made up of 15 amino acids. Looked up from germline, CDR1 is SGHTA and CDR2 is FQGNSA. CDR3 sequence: CASSQSGWSYDEQFF. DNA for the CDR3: TGTGCCAGCAGCCAGAGTGGGTGGTCCTACGATGAGCAGTTCTTC.

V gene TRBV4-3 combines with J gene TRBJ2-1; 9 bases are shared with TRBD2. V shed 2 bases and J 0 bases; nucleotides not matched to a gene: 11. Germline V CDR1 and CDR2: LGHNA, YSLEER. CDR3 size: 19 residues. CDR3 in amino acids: CASSQTGTSLLSSYNEQFF. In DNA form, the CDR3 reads TGCGCCAGCAGCCAAACAGGGACTAGCCTGCTTAGCTCCTACAATGAGCAGTTCTTC.

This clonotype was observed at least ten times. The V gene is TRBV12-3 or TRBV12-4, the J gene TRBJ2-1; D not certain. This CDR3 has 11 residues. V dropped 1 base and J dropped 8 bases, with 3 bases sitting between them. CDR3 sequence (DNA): TGTGCCAGCAGTTTAGGGCATGAGCAGTTCTTC. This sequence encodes CASSLGHEQFF.

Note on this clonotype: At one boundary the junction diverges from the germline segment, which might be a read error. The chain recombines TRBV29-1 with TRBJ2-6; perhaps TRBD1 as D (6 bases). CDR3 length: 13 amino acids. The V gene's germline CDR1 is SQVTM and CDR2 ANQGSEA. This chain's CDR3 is CSVQGSGANVQTF. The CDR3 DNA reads TGCAGCGTTCAGGGGTCTGGGGCCAACGTCCAGACTTTC.

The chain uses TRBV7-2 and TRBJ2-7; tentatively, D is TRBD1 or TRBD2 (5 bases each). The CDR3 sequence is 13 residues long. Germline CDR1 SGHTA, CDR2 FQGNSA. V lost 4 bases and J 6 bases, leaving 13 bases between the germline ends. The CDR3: CASSYGTGAEQYF. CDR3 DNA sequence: TGTGCCAGCAGCTACGGGACCGGTGCCGAGCAGTACTTC.

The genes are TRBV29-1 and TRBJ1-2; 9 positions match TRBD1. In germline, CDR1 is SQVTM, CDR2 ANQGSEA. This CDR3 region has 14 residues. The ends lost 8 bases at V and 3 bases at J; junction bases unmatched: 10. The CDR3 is CSPKRGQGDYGYTF. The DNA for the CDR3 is TGCAGCCCAAAAAGGGGACAGGGAGACTATGGCTACACCTTC.

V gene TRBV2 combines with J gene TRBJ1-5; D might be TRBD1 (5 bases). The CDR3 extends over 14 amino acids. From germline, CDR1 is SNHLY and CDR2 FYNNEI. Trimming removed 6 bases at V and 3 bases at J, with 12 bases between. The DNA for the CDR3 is TGTGCCAGCAGGGACACGATCCCCAATCAGCCCCAGCATTTT. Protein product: CASRDTIPNQPQHF.

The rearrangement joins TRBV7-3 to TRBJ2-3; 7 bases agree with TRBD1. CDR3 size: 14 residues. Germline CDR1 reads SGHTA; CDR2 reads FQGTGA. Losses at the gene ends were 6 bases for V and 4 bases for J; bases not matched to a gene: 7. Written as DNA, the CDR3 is TGTGCCAGCAGGCTAACTACAGGGGCAGATACGCAGTATTTT. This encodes CASRLTTGADTQYF.

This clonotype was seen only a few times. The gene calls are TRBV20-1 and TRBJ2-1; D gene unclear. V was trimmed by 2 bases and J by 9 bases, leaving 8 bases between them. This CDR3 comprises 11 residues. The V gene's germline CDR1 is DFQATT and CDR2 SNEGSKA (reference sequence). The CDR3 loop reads CSARRRSEQFF. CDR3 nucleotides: TGCAGTGCTAGAAGGCGAAGTGAGCAGTTCTTC.

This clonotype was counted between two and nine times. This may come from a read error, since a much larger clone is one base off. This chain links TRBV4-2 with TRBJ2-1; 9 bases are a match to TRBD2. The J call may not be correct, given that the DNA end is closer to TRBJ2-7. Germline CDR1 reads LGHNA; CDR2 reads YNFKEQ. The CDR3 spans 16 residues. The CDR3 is CASSQDGTSPYNEQYF. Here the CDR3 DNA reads TGTGCCAGCAGCCAAGATGGGACTAGCCCTTACAATGAGCAGTACTTC.

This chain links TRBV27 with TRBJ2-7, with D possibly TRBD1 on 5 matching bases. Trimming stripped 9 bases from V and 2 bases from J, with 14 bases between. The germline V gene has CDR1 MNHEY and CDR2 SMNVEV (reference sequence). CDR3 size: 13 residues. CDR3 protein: CASQGLHPYEQYF. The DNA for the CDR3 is TGTGCCAGTCAGGGCCTACATCCCTACGAGCAGTACTTC.

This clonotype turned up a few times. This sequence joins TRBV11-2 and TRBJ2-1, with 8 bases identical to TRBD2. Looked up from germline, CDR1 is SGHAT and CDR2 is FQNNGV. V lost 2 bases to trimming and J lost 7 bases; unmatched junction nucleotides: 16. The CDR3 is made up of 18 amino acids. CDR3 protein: CASSLFPGGAAEGNEQFF. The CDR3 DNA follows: TGTGCCAGCAGCTTATTTCCCGGGGGGGCCGCTGAGGGGAATGAGCAGTTCTTC.

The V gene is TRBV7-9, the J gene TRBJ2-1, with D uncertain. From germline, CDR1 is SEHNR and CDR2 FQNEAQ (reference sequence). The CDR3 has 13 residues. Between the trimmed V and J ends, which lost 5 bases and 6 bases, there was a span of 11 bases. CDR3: CASSVVEGNEQFF. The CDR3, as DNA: TGTGCCAGCAGCGTAGTAGAAGGCAATGAGCAGTTCTTC.

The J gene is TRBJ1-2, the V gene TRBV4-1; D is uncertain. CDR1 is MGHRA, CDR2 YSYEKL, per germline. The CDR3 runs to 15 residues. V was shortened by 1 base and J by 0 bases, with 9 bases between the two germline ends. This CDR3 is CASSQGRNSNYGYTF. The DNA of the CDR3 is TGCGCCAGCAGCCAAGGTCGTAATTCTAACTATGGCTACACCTTC.

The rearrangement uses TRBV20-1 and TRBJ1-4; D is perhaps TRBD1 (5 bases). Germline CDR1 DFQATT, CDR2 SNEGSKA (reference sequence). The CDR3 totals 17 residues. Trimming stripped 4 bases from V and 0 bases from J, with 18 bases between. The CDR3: CSAMYTRTGATNEKLFF. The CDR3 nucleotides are TGCAGTGCTATGTACACCCGGACGGGGGCAACTAATGAAAAACTGTTTTTT.

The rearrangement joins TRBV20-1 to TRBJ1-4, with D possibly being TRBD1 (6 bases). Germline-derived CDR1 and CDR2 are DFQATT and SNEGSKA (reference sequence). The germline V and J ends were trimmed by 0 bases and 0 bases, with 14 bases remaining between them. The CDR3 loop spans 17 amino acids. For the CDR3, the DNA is TGCAGTGCTAGAGATAGGCCCCACAGGGCAACTAATGAAAAACTGTTTTTT. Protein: CSARDRPHRATNEKLFF.

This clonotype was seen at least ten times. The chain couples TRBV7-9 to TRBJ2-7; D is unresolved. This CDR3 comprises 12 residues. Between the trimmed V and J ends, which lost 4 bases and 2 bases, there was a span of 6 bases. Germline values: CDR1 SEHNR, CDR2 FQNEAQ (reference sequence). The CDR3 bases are TGTGCCAGCAGCTCACTTCCCTACGAGCAGTACTTC. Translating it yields CASSSLPYEQYF.

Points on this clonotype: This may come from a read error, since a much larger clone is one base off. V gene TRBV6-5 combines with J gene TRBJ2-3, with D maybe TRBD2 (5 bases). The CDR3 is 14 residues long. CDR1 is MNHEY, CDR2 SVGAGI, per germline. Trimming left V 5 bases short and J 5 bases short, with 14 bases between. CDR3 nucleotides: TGTGCCAGCAGTCGACGAGAAGCGGTAGATACGCAGTATTTT. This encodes CASSRREAVDTQYF.

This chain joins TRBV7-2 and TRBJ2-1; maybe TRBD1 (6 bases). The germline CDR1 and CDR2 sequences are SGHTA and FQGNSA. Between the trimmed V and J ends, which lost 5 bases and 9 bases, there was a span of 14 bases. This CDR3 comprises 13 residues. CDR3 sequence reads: CASSRPQGLEQFF. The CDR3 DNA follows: TGTGCCAGCAGCCGACCACAGGGCCTTGAGCAGTTCTTC.

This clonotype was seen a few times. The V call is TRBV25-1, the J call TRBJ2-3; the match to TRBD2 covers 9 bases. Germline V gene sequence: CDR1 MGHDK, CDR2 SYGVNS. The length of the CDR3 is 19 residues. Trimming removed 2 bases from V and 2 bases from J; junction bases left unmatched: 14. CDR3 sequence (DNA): TGTGCCAGCAGTGAAACGGGATCATATAGCGGGGGCAACACAGATACGCAGTATTTT. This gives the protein CASSETGSYSGGNTDTQYF.

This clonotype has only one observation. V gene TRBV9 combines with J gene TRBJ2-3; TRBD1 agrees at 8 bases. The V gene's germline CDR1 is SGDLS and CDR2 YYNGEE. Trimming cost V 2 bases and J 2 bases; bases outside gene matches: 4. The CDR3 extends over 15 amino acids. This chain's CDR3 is CASSVGGQVTDTQYF. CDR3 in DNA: TGTGCCAGCAGCGTCGGGGGACAGGTCACAGATACGCAGTATTTT. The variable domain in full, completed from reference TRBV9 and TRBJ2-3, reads DSGVTQTPKHLITATGQRVTLRCSPRSGDLSVYWYQQSLDQGLQFLIQYYNGEERAKGNILERFSAQQFPDLHSELNLSSLELGDSALYFCASSVGGQVTDTQYFGPGTRLTVL.

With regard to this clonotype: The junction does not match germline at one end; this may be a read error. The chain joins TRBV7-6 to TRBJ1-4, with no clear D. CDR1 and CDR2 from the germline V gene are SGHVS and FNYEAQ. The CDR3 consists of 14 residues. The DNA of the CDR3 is TGTGCCAGCAGCTTACGGGGAGGCATTGAAAGACTGTTTTTT. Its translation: CASSLRGGIERLFF.

CDR3: CASSQRVRAEQYF. The CDR3 bases are TGTGCCAGCAGCCAGAGGGTTAGGGCCGAGCAGTACTTC. The chain links TRBV3-1 to TRBJ2-7; maybe TRBD2 (5 bases). V lost 3 bases to trimming and J lost 6 bases, with 12 bases between them. Germline CDR1 and CDR2: LGHDT and YNNKEL (reference sequence). The CDR3 length is 13 residues.

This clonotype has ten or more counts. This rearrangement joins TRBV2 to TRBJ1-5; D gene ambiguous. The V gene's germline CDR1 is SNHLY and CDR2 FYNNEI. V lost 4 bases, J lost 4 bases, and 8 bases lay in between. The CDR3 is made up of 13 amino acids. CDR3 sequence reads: CASSGGENQPQHF. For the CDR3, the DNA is TGTGCCAGCAGTGGCGGGGAGAATCAGCCCCAGCATTTT.

The CDR3 sequence: CASKLGQSTDTQYF. The CDR3 nucleotides read TGCGCCAGCAAATTGGGACAGAGCACAGATACGCAGTATTTT. The chain employs TRBV5-1 and TRBJ2-3, with 7 bases aligning to TRBD1. Unmatched junction bases numbered 4, after V lost 6 bases and J lost 0 bases. Germline V gene data show CDR1 as SGHRS and CDR2 as YFSETQ. The CDR3 is 14 residues long.

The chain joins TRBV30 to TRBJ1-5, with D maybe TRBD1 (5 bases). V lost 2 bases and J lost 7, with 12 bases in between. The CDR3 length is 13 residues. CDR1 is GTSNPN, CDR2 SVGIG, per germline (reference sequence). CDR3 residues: CAWSYGGDQPQHF. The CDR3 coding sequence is TGTGCCTGGAGTTATGGAGGGGACCAGCCCCAGCATTTT.